The rows below give T cell receptor beta chains drawn from one sample of a study of blood T cell repertoires in COVID-19. The assay was immunoSEQ multiplex PCR, and TCRdb's table has in-frame clones only and misses some. Seen here are around 250,000 clones, more than 80% observed once, and the top ten hold over 2%. The sample consisted of peripheral blood. The receptors were gathered from a young man who had recovered from COVID-19. The conserved cysteine and the conserved F or W are not part of the CDR3 here. Clone size is given for some rows only: seen once, a few or many times, or a class if the clone is expanded.

V	J	size	CDR3
TRBV11-2	TRBJ2-5	once	ASSGPYQETQY
TRBV6-5	TRBJ2-1	NA	ASSFNSGGAYNEQF
TRBV12-5	TRBJ1-5	NA	ASGSGGSAQPQH
TRBV20-1	TRBJ1-4	NA	SASSNEKLF
TRBV6-5	TRBJ1-6	NA	ASLSGGAGNSPLH
TRBV27	TRBJ1-1	NA	ASSLQGGTGFTEAF
TRBV25-1	TRBJ1-6	NA	ASRGVRDYNSPLH
TRBV29-1	TRBJ2-1	NA	SVAKGAGNEQF
TRBV6-5	TRBJ1-3	NA	ASSSSGPGVDTIY
TRBV29-1	TRBJ1-1	NA	SVFFRNTEAF
TRBV19	TRBJ2-6	NA	ASSIIGANVLT
TRBV10-3	TRBJ1-6	few	AISGHRDGRQSPLH
TRBV21-1	TRBJ1-2	NA	ASRQSYGYT
TRBV7-8	TRBJ1-2	once	ASSLGLRSVPLYGYT
TRBV10-2	TRBJ1-2	NA	ASSPLEFYGYT
TRBV5-1	TRBJ2-7	NA	ASSLRTSLDEQY
TRBV7-2	TRBJ1-1	NA	ASSLQGSTEAF
TRBV7-8	TRBJ2-5	once	ASSFSAGLPRETQY
TRBV10-1	TRBJ2-1	NA	ASSPNGLVGEQF
TRBV7-9	TRBJ1-3	NA	ASSSHQTGQIDTIY
TRBV19	TRBJ2-2	once	ASSLTGEKGGELF
TRBV5-4	TRBJ1-1	NA	ASSLGQGLSGEAF
TRBV3-1/TRBV3-2	TRBJ1-6	NA	ASSQTHDSPLH
TRBV15	TRBJ1-3	few	ATSSPRGAGNTIY
TRBV10-3	TRBJ1-6	NA	AISDPLTETNSPLH
TRBV2	TRBJ1-5	NA	ASGGTEAVSNQPQH
TRBV5-8	TRBJ1-2	NA	ASSSRTGADGYT
TRBV11-2	TRBJ2-1	NA	ASSLSLDRGPYNEQF
TRBV18	TRBJ2-2	NA	ASSPPNRGGTGELF
TRBV2	TRBJ2-5	NA	ASRGQGGETQY
TRBV15	TRBJ2-2	NA	ATSRVGRGTGELF
TRBV11-2	TRBJ2-3	many	ASSLGPTTYTDTQY
TRBV2	TRBJ1-2	NA	ASSLSGQGGYGYT
TRBV27	TRBJ1-2	NA	ASRNRTSGF
TRBV18	TRBJ2-1	NA	ASATASNEQF
TRBV7-7	TRBJ2-7	NA	ASSLAPGNYEQY
TRBV6-1	TRBJ1-3	NA	ASSEWQGLSGNTIY
TRBV7-8	TRBJ1-5	NA	ASSSDSRVVQPQH
TRBV18	TRBJ1-5	NA	ASSPPGHYYNQPQH
TRBV4-1	TRBJ2-3	NA	ASSHPMGTLTDTDTQY